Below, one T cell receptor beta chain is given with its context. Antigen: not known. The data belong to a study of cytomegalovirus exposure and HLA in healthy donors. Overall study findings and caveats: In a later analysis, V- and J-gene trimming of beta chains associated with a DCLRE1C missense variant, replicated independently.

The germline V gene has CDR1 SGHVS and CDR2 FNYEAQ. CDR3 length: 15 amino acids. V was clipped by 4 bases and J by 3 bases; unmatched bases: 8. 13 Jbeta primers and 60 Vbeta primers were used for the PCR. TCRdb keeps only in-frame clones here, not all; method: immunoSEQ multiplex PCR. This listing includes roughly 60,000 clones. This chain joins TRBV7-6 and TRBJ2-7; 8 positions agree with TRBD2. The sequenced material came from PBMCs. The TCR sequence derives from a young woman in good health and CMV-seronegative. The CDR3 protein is CASSSTSGGNYEQYF. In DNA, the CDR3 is TGTGCCAGCAGCTCAACTAGCGGAGGGAACTACGAGCAGTACTTC.